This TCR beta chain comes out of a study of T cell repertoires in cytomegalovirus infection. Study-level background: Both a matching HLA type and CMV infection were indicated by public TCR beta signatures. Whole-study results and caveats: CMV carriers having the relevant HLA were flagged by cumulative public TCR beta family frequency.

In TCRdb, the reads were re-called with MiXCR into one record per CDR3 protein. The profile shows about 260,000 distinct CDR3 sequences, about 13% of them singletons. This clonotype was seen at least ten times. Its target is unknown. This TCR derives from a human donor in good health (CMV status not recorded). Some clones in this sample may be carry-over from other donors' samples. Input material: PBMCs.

CDR3 region: CASSFRTSGGLPSSYNEQFF. Here the CDR3 DNA reads TGTGCCAGCAGTTTCCGGACTAGCGGGGGACTACCTAGCTCCTACAATGAGCAGTTCTTC. The gene calls are TRBV27 and TRBJ2-1; the match to TRBD2 covers 13 bases. The CDR3 spans 20 residues. Germline assignment: CDR1 MNHEY and CDR2 SMNVEV (reference sequence). The V gene end was trimmed by 3 bases and the J gene end by 0 bases; junction bases not matched to a gene: 11.